The clone carrying this TCR beta chain was recorded only once. The data are from a study of regulatory T cells in long-lasting Graves disease. Library construction for TCR beta used iRepertoire HTBI primers and Arm-PCR of CDR3 regions. TCRdb reprocessed the multiplex PCR reads via MiXCR and lists one record per CDR3 protein. This table has about 660,000 distinct CDR3 sequences, 25% to 35% appearing once. Noted time point: persistent/refractory GD, antithyroid drugs over 5 years with positive TRAb. Scientists built the TCR library using RNA that was extracted from PBMCs. One endocrinology department in Xi'an, China, was where patients came from. The CDR3 extends over 15 amino acids. V lost 7 bases and J lost 6; bases outside the gene matches: 9.

The V gene is TRBV12-3 or TRBV12-4, the J gene TRBJ2-2; 9 bases fit TRBD2. The sample was peripheral blood mononuclear cells (PBMCs), taken when the disease was refractory, from a patient treated with antithyroid drugs. This receptor was identified in a female donor with Graves disease. This chain's CDR3 is CASTPTGLAAGELFF. The CDR3 coding sequence is TGTGCCAGCACCCCCACGGGACTAGCCGCCGGGGAGCTGTTTTTT.